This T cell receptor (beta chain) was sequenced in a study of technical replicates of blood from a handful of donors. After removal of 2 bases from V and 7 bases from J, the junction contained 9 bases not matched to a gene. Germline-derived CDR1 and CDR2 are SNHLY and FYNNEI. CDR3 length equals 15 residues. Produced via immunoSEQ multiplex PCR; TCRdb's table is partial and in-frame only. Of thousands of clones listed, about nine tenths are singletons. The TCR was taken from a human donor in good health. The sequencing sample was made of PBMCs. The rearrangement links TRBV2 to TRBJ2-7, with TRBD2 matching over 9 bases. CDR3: CASSETAGGPGEQYF. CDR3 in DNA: TGTGCCAGCAGTGAAACAGCGGGAGGTCCGGGGGAGCAGTACTTC. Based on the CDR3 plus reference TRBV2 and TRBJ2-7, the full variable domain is EPEVTQTPSHQVTQMGQEVILRCVPISNHLYFYWYRQILGQKVEFLVSFYNNEISEKSEIFDDQFSVERPDGSNFTLKIRSTKLEDSAMYFCASSETAGGPGEQYFGPGTRLTVT.